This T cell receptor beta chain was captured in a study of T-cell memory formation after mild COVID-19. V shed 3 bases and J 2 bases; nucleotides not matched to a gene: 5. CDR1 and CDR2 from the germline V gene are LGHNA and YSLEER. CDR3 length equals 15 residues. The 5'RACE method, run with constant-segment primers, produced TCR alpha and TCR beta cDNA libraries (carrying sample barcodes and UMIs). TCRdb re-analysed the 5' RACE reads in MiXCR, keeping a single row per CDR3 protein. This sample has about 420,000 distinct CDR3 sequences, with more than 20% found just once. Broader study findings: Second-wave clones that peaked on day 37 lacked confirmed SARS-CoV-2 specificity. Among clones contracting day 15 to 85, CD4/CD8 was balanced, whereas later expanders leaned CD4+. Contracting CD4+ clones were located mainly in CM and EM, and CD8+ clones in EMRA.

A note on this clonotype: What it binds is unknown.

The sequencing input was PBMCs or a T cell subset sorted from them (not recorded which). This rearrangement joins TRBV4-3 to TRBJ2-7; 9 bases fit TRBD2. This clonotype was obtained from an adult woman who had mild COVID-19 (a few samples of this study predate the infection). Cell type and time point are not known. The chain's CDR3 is CASSHSGGGPYEQYF. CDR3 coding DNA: TGCGCCAGCAGCCATAGCGGGGGTGGCCCCTACGAGCAGTACTTC.